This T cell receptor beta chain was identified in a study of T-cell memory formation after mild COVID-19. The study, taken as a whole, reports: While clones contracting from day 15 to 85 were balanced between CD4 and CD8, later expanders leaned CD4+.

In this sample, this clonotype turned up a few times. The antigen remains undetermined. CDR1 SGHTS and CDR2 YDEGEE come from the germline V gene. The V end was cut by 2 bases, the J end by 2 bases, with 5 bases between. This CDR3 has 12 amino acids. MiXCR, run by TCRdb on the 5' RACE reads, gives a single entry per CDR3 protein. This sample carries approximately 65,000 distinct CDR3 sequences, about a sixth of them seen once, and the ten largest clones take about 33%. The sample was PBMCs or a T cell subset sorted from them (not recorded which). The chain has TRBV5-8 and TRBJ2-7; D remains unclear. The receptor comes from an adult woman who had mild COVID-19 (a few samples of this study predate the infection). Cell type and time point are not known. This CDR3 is CASSFRPYEQYF. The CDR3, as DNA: TGTGCCAGCAGCTTTCGCCCCTACGAGCAGTACTTC.